Listed here are 4 T cell receptor beta chains from one sample, sequenced in a study of T cells after yellow fever vaccination. Using its own MiXCR run on the 5' RACE reads, TCRdb lists one record per CDR3 protein. The sample contains 550,000 to 750,000 distinct CDR3 sequences, approximately 13% of which appear only once. The sequencing here drew on PBMCs, taken on the day of the yellow fever booster vaccination. The receptors were sampled from a young man who received the YFV17D yellow fever vaccine.

This clonotype was seen only a few times. The chain recombines TRBV28 with TRBJ2-1; D is tentatively TRBD1 or TRBD2 (5 bases each). Germline CDR1 MDHEN, CDR2 SYDVKM. There are 13 residues in the CDR3. V lost 2 bases and J 10 bases, leaving 12 bases between the germline ends. CDR3 nucleotide sequence: TGTGCCAGCAGTTTAGGGGGATCCTTAGAGCAGTTCTTC. Translation gives CASSLGGSLEQFF. The variable domain in full, completed from reference TRBV28 and TRBJ2-1, reads DVKVTQSSRYLVKRTGEKVFLECVQDMDHENMFWYRQDPGLGLRLIYFSYDVKMKEKGDIPEGYSVSREKKERFSLILESASTNQTSMYLCASSLGGSLEQFFGPGTRLTVL.

The chain recombines TRBV18 with TRBJ2-6; tentative D call: TRBD2 (5 bases). Germline V CDR1 and CDR2: KGHSH, LQKENI. The CDR3 is 17 amino acids. With 3 bases removed from V and 2 bases from J, the gap between germline ends came to 14 bases. CDR3 in amino acids: CASSPDSQRAGANVLTF. The CDR3, as DNA: TGTGCCAGCTCACCGGACTCCCAACGGGCTGGGGCCAACGTCCTGACTTTC.

Only a few counts were recorded for this clonotype. One end of the junction fails to match germline, which may point to a read error. The gene calls are TRBV23-1 and TRBJ2-7, with TRBD1 as a possible D gene (5 bases). TRBV23-1 is designated an ORF whose function remains uncertain. This CDR3 comprises 16 residues. CDR3 nucleotides: TGCGCCAGAAGTCACCATCAGGGCCCAAGGATCCACGAGCAGTACTTC. Protein: CARSHHQGPRIHEQYF.

A few counts support this clonotype. The chain uses TRBV7-2 and TRBJ2-3, with 9 nucleotides matching TRBD2. This CDR3 has 15 amino acids. J gave up 1 base and V 5 bases, and 4 bases lay outside the gene matches. CDR1 and CDR2 (germline): SGHTA, FQGNSA. Written as DNA, the CDR3 is TGTGCCAGCAGCCAGAGGACTAGCGGCACAGATACGCAGTATTTT. It specifies CASSQRTSGTDTQYF.